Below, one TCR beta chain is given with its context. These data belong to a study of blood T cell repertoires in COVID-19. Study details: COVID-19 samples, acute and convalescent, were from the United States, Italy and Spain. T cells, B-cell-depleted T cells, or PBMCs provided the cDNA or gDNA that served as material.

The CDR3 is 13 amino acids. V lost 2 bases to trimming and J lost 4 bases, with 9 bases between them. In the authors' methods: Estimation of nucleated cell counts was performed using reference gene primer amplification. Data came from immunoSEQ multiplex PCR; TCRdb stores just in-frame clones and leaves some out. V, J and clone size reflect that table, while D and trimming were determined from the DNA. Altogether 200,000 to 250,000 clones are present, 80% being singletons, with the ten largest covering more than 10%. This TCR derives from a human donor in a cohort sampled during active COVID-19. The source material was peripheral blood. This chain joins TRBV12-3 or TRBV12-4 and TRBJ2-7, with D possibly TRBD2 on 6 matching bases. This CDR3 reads CASSLRGLYEQYF. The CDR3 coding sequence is TGTGCCAGCAGTTTACGGGGACTTTACGAGCAGTACTTC.